This record looks at one T cell receptor (beta chain) sequence and its context. This specimen comes from a study of PD-1 blockade in classical Hodgkin lymphoma. This CDR3 is 14 amino acids long. V dropped 2 bases and J dropped 3 bases, with 11 bases sitting between them. Looked up from germline, CDR1 is MNHEY and CDR2 is SMNVEV (reference sequence). The time point was: cycle 4 day 1 (C4D1), after more than 5 weeks of nivolumab. No patient escaped relapse after autologous stem cell transplantation, and brentuximab vedotin exposure varied. PBMCs, once thawed, yielded CD8+ T cells isolated by magnetic negative selection. Assay: immunoSEQ multiplex PCR; the TCRdb copy retains only in-frame clones and omits some. The sample has fewer than 3,500 clones, roughly 65% seen once.

This sequence joins TRBV27 and TRBJ2-7, with D perhaps TRBD2 (6 bases). This receptor was taken from a human donor with classical Hodgkin lymphoma. The starting material was CD8+ T cells from blood, obtained before the fourth cycle of nivolumab. CDR3 region: CASSLGRGGYEQYF. CDR3 DNA sequence: TGTGCCAGCAGTTTAGGGCGGGGCGGCTACGAGCAGTACTTC.